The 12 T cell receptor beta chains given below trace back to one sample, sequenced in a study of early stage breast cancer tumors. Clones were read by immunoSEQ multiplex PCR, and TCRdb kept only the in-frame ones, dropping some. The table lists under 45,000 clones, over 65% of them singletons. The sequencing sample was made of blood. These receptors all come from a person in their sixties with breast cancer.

DNA for the CDR3: TGTGCCAGCAGCCGGACGGACTCCTACGAGCAGTACTTC. This gives the protein CASSRTDSYEQYF. The gene calls are TRBV14 and TRBJ2-7; D is unresolved. V was clipped by 4 bases and J by 0 bases, with 7 bases between them. There are 13 residues in the CDR3. Germline loops: CDR1 SGHDN, CDR2 FVKESK.

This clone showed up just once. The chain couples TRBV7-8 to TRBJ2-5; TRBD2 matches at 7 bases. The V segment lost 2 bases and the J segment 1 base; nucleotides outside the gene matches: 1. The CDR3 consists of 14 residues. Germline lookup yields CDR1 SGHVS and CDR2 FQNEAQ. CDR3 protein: CASSLRLAQETQYF. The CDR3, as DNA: TGTGCCAGCAGCTTACGACTAGCCCAAGAGACCCAGTACTTC.

The CDR3 region has the DNA TGCGCCAGCAGCGGAACAAGGTGGCGGCAGATACTGGAGGACACCATATATTTT. Translating gives CASSGTRWRQILEDTIYF. The chain uses TRBV4-1 and TRBJ1-3; D gene unclear. V gave up 5 bases and J gave up 8 bases, with 28 bases separating them. The CDR3 runs to 18 residues. In germline, CDR1 is MGHRA, CDR2 YSYEKL.

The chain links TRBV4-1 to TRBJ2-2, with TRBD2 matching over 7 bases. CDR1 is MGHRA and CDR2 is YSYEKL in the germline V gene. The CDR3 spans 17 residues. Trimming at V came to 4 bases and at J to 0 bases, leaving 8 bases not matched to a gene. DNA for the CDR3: TGCGCCAGCAGCCGGGGGGGGACGGGGGCGAACACCGGGGAGCTGTTTTTT. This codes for CASSRGGTGANTGELFF.

CDR3 amino acids: CASSPRDGLVYEQYF. CDR3 sequence (DNA): TGTGCCAGCAGCCCCCGGGACGGACTCGTCTACGAGCAGTACTTC. The rearrangement links TRBV9 to TRBJ2-7; tentatively, D is TRBD1 or TRBD2 (5 bases each). Germline CDR1 and CDR2: SGDLS and YYNGEE. CDR3 size: 15 residues. Trimming cost V 4 bases and J 3 bases, with 17 bases left between them.

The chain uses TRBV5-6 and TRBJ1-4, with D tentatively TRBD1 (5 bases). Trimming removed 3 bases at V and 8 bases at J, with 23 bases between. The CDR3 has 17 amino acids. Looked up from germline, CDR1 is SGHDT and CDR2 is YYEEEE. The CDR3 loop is CASSSPKGSRVREKLFF. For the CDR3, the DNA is TGTGCCAGCAGCTCGCCCAAAGGGAGCAGGGTACGAGAAAAACTGTTTTTT.

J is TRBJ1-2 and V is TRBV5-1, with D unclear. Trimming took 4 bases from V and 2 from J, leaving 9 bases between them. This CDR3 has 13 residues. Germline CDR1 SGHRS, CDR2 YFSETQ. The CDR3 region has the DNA TGCGCCAGCAGCGTAACAGCGAACTATGGCTACACCTTC. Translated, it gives CASSVTANYGYTF.

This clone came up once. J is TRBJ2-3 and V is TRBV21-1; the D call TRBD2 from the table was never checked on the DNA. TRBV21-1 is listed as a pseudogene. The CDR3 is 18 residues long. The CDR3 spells CASSKAALAGDGSDTQYF. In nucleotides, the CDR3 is TGTGCCAGCAGCAAAGCGGCGCTAGCGGGGGATGGATCAGATACGCAGTATTTT.

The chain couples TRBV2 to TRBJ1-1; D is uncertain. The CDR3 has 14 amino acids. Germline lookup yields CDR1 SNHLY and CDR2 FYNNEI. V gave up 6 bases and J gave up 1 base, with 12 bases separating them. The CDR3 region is CASRAPDGNTEAFF. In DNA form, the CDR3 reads TGTGCCAGCAGGGCCCCGGACGGGAACACTGAAGCTTTCTTT.

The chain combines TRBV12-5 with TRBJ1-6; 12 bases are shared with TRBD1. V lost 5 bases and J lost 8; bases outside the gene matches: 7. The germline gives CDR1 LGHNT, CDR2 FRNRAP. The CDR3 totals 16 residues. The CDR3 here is CASGKGQGASYSPLHF. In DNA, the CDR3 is TGTGCTAGTGGTAAGGGACAGGGGGCGAGTTATTCACCCCTCCACTTT.

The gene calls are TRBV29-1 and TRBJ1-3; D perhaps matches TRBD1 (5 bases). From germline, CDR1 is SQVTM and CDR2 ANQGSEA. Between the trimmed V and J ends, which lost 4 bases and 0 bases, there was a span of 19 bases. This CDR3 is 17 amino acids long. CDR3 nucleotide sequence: TGCAGCGTTGTGTTGTATCAGGGAGGGGACTCTGGAAACACCATATATTTT. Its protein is CSVVLYQGGDSGNTIYF.

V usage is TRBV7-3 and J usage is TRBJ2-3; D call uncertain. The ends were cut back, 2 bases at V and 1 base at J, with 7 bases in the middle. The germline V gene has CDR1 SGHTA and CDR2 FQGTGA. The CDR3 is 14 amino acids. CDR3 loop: CASSLGQGTDTQYF. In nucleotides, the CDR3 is TGTGCCAGCAGCTTAGGCCAGGGCACAGATACGCAGTATTTT.